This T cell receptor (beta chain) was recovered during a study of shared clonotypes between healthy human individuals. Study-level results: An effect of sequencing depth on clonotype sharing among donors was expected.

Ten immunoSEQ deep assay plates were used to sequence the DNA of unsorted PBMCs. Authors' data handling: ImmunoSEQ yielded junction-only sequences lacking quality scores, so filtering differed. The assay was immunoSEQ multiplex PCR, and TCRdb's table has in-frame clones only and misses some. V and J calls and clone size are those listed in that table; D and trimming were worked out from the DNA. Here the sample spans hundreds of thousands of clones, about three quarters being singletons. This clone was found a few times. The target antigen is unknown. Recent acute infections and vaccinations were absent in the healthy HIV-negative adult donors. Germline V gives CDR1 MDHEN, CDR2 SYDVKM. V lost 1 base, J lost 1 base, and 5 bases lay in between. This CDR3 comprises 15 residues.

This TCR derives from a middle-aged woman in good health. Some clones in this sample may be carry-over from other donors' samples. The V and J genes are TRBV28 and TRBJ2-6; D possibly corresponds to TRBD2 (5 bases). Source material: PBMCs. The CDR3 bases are TGTGCCAGCAGTTTATCGGGGTCTGGGGCCAACGTCCTGACTTTC. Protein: CASSLSGSGANVLTF.